A selection of T cell receptor beta chains follows, all from one sample in a study of human T cells and chemical hapten exposure. In TCRdb, the RACE reads were re-called with MiXCR into one record per CDR3 protein. The data contain about 89,000 distinct CDR3 sequences, more than 10% of them singletons. Sequenced here: whole blood, sampled in connection with sensitization to the hapten diphenylcyclopropenone (DPC). The receptors originated from a woman aged 55-69 years with alopecia areata. Some clones in this sample may be carry-over from other donors' samples. The CDR3 runs from the conserved cysteine through the conserved F or W. Fields, in order: clone size, D gene, J gene, V gene, CDR3 protein, CDR3 DNA. A D gene is named only where the DNA matches it firmly. Not every row has a clone size; where given, it reads once, few, many or a size class.

>-|-|TRBJ1-1|TRBV7-2
CASSLTSGGGEAFF
TGTGCCAGCAGCTTAACTTCCGGGGGCGGTGAAGCTTTCTTT
>few|-|TRBJ2-1|TRBV5-1
CASSGGAWNNEQFF
TGCGCCAGCAGCGGGGGGGCTTGGAACAATGAGCAGTTCTTC
>many|-|TRBJ2-3|TRBV3-1
CASSQDHGGAGRTDTQYF
TGTGCCAGCAGCCAAGATCACGGTGGGGCCGGGAGAACAGATACGCAGTATTTT
>many|-|TRBJ1-4|TRBV7-2
CASSRRAPVTGQEEKLFF
TGTGCCAGCAGCCGCCGGGCGCCCGTAACGGGACAAGAGGAAAAACTGTTTTTT
>few|-|TRBJ2-3|TRBV10-3
CAISAPESFPESADTQYF
TGTGCCATCAGTGCGCCGGAGAGCTTTCCAGAGAGCGCAGATACGCAGTATTTT
>-|-|TRBJ2-7|TRBV29-1
CSVEQGGYEQYF
TGCAGCGTTGAACAGGGAGGCTACGAGCAGTACTTC
>many|TRBD1|TRBJ1-2|TRBV5-4
CASSLARQGGGYTF
TGTGCCAGCAGCTTGGCCAGACAGGGGGGCGGCTACACCTTC
>few|TRBD1|TRBJ1-1|TRBV10-2
CASSIQGARNTEAFF
TGCGCCAGCAGCATCCAGGGGGCACGGAACACTGAAGCTTTCTTT
>-|TRBD1|TRBJ1-2|TRBV25-1
CASSGRDRGPGYTF
TGTGCCAGCAGTGGCCGGGACAGGGGACCTGGCTACACCTTC
>many|TRBD1|TRBJ1-5|TRBV2
CASTRTGGFNQPQHF
TGTGCCAGCACACGGACAGGGGGGTTCAATCAGCCCCAGCATTTT
>few|-|TRBJ2-2|TRBV29-1
CSVADRSSGELFF
TGCAGCGTTGCCGACAGGTCCTCCGGGGAGCTGTTTTTT
>many|TRBD1|TRBJ1-1|TRBV7-3
CASSPDRGSWGTEVFF
TGTGCCAGCAGCCCCGACAGGGGGTCTTGGGGGACTGAAGTTTTCTTT
>few|TRBD1|TRBJ2-2|TRBV7-7
CASTENVLGTGNTGELFF
TGTGCTAGCACCGAGAATGTGTTAGGGACAGGAAACACCGGGGAGCTGTTTTTT
>many|TRBD1|TRBJ2-7|TRBV12-3/TRBV12-4
CASSFFEGADEQYF
TGTGCCAGCAGTTTTTTTGAGGGGGCGGACGAGCAGTACTTC
>-|TRBD2|TRBJ2-3|TRBV27
CASSSRLAGGGRNTQYF
TGTGCCAGCAGTTCTCGACTAGCGGGGGGGGGCCGGAATACGCAGTATTTT
>-|-|TRBJ2-5|TRBV18
CASSPNGPGRGETQYF
TGTGCCAGCTCACCAAACGGCCCGGGGCGGGGAGAGACCCAGTACTTC
>-|-|TRBJ2-3|TRBV5-1
CASSLAGQGKSTDTQYF
TGCGCCAGCAGCTTAGCGGGACAAGGGAAAAGCACAGATACGCAGTATTTT
>many|-|TRBJ1-2|TRBV12-3/TRBV12-4
CASSSEPFRGYTF
TGTGCCAGCAGTTCCGAGCCTTTCCGCGGCTACACCTTC
>many|TRBD1|TRBJ1-2|TRBV4-2
CASSHRTGSGYGYTF
TGTGCCAGCAGCCATCGGACAGGGTCAGGCTATGGCTACACCTTC
>many|TRBD1|TRBJ1-1|TRBV11-2
CASSLAQGADTEAFF
TGTGCCAGCAGCTTAGCACAGGGGGCGGACACTGAAGCTTTCTTT
>once|-|TRBJ2-1|TRBV5-4
CASSRPDKWDNEQFF
TGTGCCAGCAGCCGCCCAGACAAATGGGACAATGAGCAGTTCTTC
>many|TRBD1|TRBJ1-1|TRBV5-1
CASSSTQGTEAFF
TGCGCCAGCAGCTCTACACAGGGGACTGAAGCTTTCTTT
>-|-|TRBJ2-5|TRBV9
CASSPGAQYQETQYF
TGTGCCAGCAGCCCCGGGGCCCAGTACCAAGAGACCCAGTACTTC
>-|-|TRBJ1-1|TRBV2
CASSELDTLNTEAFF
TGTGCCAGCAGTGAACTCGACACTCTGAACACTGAAGCTTTCTTT
>many|-|TRBJ2-7|TRBV13
CASSPPFWGSSYEQYF
TGTGCCAGCAGCCCCCCTTTCTGGGGGAGCAGCTACGAGCAGTACTTC
>-|TRBD1|TRBJ2-3|TRBV6-1
CASSRTGGGEDTQYF
TGTGCCAGCAGCCGGACAGGGGGTGGTGAAGATACGCAGTATTTT
>few|TRBD1|TRBJ2-7|TRBV15
CATSRQQGAYEQYF
TGTGCCACCAGCAGACAACAGGGGGCCTACGAGCAGTACTTC
>few|-|TRBJ2-1|TRBV9
CASSERGDSYNEQFF
TGTGCCAGCAGCGAGAGGGGGGATTCCTACAATGAGCAGTTCTTC
>-|-|TRBJ1-2|TRBV20-1
CSATLRSNTF
TGCAGTGCCACCCTCAGGAGCAACACCTTC